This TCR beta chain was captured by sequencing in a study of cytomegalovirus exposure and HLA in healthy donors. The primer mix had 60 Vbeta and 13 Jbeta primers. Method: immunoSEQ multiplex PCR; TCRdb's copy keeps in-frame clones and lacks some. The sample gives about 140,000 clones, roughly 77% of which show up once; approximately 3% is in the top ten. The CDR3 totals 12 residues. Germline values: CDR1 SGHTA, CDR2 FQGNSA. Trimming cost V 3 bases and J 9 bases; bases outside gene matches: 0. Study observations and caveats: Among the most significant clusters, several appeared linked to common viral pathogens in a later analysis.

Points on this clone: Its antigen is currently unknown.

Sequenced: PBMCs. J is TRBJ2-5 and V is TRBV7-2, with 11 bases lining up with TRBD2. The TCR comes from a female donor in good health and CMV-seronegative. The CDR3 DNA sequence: TGTGCCAGCAGCTTTAGCGGGAGGGCCCAGTACTTC. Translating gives CASSFSGRAQYF.